The present entry profiles one T cell receptor (beta chain) with its context. The antigen is undetermined. J lost 7 bases, V lost 9 bases, and 15 bases had no gene match. The CDR3 extends over 15 amino acids. Germline CDR1 and CDR2: MNHNY and SVGAGI (reference sequence). TCRdb keeps only in-frame clones here, not all; method: immunoSEQ multiplex PCR. This table has more than 550,000 clones, 80% to 95% appearing once. The data stem from a study of shared clonotypes between healthy human individuals. Study outcomes and limitations: Naive subsets, compared against memory subsets, generally had larger estimated richness values.

Input material: memory CD8+ T cells from PBMCs. Subset: CD45RO+ cells pooled with CCR7-negative TemRA cells. The chain carries TRBV6-6 and TRBJ2-1, with TRBD2 matching over 7 bases. The TCR was taken from a man aged 18 to 29 in good health. Some clones in this sample may be carry-over from other donors' samples. CDR3 DNA sequence: TGTGCCAGTCTGGCGAGCCTAGCGGCGATTAATGAGCAGTTCTTC. Translated, it gives CASLASLAAINEQFF.